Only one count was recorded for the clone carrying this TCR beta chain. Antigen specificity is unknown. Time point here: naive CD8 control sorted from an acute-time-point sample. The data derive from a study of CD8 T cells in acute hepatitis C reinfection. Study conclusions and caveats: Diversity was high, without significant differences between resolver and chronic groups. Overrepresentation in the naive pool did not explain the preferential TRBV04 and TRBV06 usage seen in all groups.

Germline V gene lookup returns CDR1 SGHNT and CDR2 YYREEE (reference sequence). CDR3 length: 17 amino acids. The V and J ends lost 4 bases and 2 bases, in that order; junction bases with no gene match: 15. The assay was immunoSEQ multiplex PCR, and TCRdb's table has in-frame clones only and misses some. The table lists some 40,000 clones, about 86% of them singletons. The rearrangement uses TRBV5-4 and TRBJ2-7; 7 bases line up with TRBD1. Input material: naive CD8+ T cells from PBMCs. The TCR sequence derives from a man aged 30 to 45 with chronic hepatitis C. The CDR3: CASSPLDGTVLTYEQYF. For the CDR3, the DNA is TGTGCCAGCAGCCCGTTGGACGGGACAGTTTTAACCTACGAGCAGTACTTC.